These 7 T cell receptor beta chains were all obtained from the same sample, sequenced in a study of T cell clones after liver transplantation. Sequenced by immunoSEQ multiplex PCR; TCRdb stores in-frame clones only, minus some. The sample holds about 75,000 clones; roughly 80% are singletons and the top ten take under 2.5%. Sequences were derived from CD4+ T cells from blood, sampled less than 50 months after liver transplant. The receptor set was obtained from a human patient who received a liver transplant. Some T cells may arise from the graft donor.

The chain links TRBV7-2 to TRBJ2-3; no clear D. The ends were cut back, 5 bases at V and 2 bases at J, with 14 bases in the middle. Germline V gene lookup returns CDR1 SGHTA and CDR2 FQGNSA. The CDR3 covers 15 residues. The CDR3 sequence: CASSNSPRPTDTQYF. The CDR3, as DNA: TGTGCCAGCAGCAACTCCCCTAGACCCACAGATACGCAGTATTTT. Full variable domain (remainder filled in from reference TRBV7-2 and TRBJ2-3): GAGVSQSPSNKVTEKGKDVELRCDPISGHTALYWYRQSLGQGLEFLIYFQGNSAPDKSGLPSDRFSAERTGGSVSTLTIQRTQQEDSAVYLCASSNSPRPTDTQYFGPGTRLTVL.

This clone was seen only a few times. The chain uses TRBV10-2 and TRBJ1-3, with D hard to call. In germline, CDR1 is WSHSY, CDR2 SAAADI. Trimming stripped 6 bases from V and 2 bases from J, with 14 bases between. CDR3 length equals 15 residues. DNA of the CDR3: TGCGCCAGCAGCTATGGTCCATCCCCTGGAAACACCATATATTTT. It translates to CASSYGPSPGNTIYF.

In its sample, this clone was seen a few times. The chain uses TRBV5-8 and TRBJ1-3; D unresolved. From germline, CDR1 is SGHTS and CDR2 YDEGEE. There are 16 residues in the CDR3. Trimming left V 0 bases short and J 0 bases short, with 10 bases between. The CDR3 loop is CASSLEGRISGNTIYF. In DNA, the CDR3 is TGTGCCAGCAGCTTGGAAGGGAGGATCTCTGGAAACACCATATATTTT. The full variable domain, in which reference TRBV5-8 and TRBJ1-3 provide the parts outside the CDR3, is EAGVTQSPTHLIKTRGQQATLRCSPISGHTSVYWYQQALGLGLQFLLWYDEGEERNRGNFPPRFSGRQFPNYSSELNVNALELEDSALYLCASSLEGRISGNTIYFGEGSWLTVV.

The V gene is TRBV30, the J gene TRBJ1-2, with D tentatively TRBD1 (6 bases). The germline gives CDR1 GTSNPN, CDR2 SVGIG (reference sequence). This CDR3 region has 13 residues. The ends were cut back, 4 bases at V and 6 bases at J, with 15 bases in the middle. The CDR3 DNA reads TGTGCCTGGACCCAGGGCAGGGGAGATGGCTACACCTTC. Protein: CAWTQGRGDGYTF.

This chain connects TRBV12-5 to TRBJ1-4; D is perhaps TRBD1 (5 bases). V was pared by 6 bases and J by 5 bases, with 13 bases between. CDR3 length equals 14 residues. Germline V gene data show CDR1 as LGHNT and CDR2 as FRNRAP. CDR3 region: CASGSGTDNEKLFF. CDR3 coding DNA: TGTGCTAGTGGGTCCGGGACGGACAATGAAAAACTGTTTTTT.

The chain joins TRBV9 to TRBJ1-1, with TRBD1 identical over 8 bases. V trimming: 5 bases; J trimming: 1 base; junction bases outside the gene matches: 13. CDR1 is SGDLS and CDR2 is YYNGEE in the germline V gene. There are 17 residues in the CDR3. The CDR3 loop reads CASSSGQGRLGNTEAFF. DNA of the CDR3: TGTGCCAGCAGTAGCGGACAGGGCCGTTTAGGGAACACTGAAGCTTTCTTT.

The chain joins TRBV15 to TRBJ2-1; D call uncertain. The germline CDR1 and CDR2 sequences are LNHNV and YYDKDF (reference sequence). This CDR3 contains 15 residues. Trimming took 1 base from V and 5 from J, leaving 12 bases between them. CDR3 residues: CATSRGTGADNEQFF. CDR3 coding DNA: TGTGCCACCAGCAGAGGGACGGGCGCGGACAATGAGCAGTTCTTC.